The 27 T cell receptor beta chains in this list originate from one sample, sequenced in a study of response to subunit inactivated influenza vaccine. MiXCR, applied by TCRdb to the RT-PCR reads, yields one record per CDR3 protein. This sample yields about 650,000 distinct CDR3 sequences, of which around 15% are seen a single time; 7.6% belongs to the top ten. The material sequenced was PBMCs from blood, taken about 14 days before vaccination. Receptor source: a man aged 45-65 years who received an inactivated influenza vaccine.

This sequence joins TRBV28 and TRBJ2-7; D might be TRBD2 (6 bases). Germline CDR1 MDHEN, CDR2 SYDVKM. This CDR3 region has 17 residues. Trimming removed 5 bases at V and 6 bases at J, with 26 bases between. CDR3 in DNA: TGTGCCAGCAGTGGATTTTCGGGACGGGAGTCTAAAGGCGAGCAGTACTTC. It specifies CASSGFSGRESKGEQYF.

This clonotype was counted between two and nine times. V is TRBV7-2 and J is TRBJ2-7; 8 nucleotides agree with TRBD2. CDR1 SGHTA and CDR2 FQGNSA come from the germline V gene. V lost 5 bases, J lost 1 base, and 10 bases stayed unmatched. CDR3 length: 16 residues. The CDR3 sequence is CASSTEREYRSYEQYF. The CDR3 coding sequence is TGTGCCAGCAGCACAGAGCGGGAGTATAGGTCCTACGAGCAGTACTTC.

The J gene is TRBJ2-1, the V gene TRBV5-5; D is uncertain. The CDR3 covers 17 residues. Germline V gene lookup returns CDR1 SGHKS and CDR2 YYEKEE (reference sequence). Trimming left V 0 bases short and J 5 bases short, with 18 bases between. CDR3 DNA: TGTGCCAGCAGCTTGGCCGGCAGCTCTTCCCTAAACAATGAGCAGTTCTTC. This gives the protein CASSLAGSSSLNNEQFF.

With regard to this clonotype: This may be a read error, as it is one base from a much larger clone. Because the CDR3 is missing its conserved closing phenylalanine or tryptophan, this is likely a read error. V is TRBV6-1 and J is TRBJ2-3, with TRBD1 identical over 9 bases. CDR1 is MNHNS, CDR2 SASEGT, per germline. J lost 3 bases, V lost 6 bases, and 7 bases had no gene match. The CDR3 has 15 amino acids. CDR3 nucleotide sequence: TGTGCCAGCAGGGACACAGGGGGCCGTACAGATACGCAGTATCTT. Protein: CASRDTGGRTDTQYL.

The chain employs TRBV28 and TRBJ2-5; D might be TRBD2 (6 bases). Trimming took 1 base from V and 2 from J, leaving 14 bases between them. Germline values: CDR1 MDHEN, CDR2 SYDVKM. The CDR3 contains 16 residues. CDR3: CASSLFGGINQETQYF. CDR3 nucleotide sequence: TGTGCCAGCAGTTTATTTGGGGGGATTAATCAAGAGACCCAGTACTTC.

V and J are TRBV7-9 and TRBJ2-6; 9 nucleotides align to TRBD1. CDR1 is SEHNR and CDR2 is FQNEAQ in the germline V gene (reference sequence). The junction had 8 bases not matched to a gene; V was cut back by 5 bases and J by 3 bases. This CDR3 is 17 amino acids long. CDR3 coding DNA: TGTGCCAGCAGCAAGCCGGGACAGGGTTTTGGGGCCAACGTCCTGACTTTC. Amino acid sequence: CASSKPGQGFGANVLTF.

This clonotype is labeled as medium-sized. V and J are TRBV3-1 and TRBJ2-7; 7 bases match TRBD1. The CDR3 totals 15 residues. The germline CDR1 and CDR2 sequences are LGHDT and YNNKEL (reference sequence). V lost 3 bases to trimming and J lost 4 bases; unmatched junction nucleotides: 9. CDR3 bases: TGTGCCAGCAGCCAGGGACCGGGACAGATTTACGAGCAGTACTTC. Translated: CASSQGPGQIYEQYF.

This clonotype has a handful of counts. As DNA, the CDR3 is TGTGCCAGCAGTTGGACTAGCCTAGTACAGACCCAGTACTTC. Protein sequence: CASSWTSLVQTQYF. The chain links TRBV6-2 or TRBV6-3 to TRBJ2-5, with 8 bases aligning to TRBD2. The V and J ends lost 4 bases and 6 bases, in that order; junction bases with no gene match: 7. Germline CDR1 reads MNHEY; CDR2 reads SVGEGT. The CDR3 length is 14 residues.

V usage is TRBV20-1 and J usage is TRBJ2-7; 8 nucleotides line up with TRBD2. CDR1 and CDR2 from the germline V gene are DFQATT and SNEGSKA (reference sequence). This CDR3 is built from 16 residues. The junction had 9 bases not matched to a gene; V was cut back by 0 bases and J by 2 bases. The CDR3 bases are TGCAGTGCTAGAGAAGATTTTCGCGGGGGGACCTACGAGCAGTACTTC. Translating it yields CSAREDFRGGTYEQYF.

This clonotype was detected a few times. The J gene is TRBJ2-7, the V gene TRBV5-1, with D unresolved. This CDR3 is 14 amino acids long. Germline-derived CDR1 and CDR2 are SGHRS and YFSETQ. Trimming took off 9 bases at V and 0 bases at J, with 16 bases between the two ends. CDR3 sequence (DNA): TGCGCCACCCGCCCAAGGGCGAGCTCCTACGAGCAGTACTTC. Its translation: CATRPRASSYEQYF.

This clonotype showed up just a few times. The CDR3 loop is CSAGRFGGTDTQYF. DNA of the CDR3: TGCAGTGCCGGGAGGTTTGGGGGGACGGATACGCAGTATTTT. The chain has TRBV20-1 and TRBJ2-3, with 7 bases aligning to TRBD2. J lost 6 bases, V lost 6 bases, and 12 bases had no gene match. The CDR3 has 14 amino acids. Germline CDR1 reads DFQATT; CDR2 reads SNEGSKA (reference sequence).

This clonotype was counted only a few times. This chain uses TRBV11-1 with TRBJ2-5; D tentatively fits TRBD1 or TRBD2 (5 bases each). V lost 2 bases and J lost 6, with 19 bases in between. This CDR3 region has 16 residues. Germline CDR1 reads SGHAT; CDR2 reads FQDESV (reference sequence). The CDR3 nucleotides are TGTGCCAGCAGCTTAAATCCGGGGCTTCCAGGGAAGACCCAGTACTTC. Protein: CASSLNPGLPGKTQYF.

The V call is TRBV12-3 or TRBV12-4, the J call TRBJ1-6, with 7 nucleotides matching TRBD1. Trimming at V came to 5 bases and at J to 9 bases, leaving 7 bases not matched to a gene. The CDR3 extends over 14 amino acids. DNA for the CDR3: TGTGCCAGCAGTCGACAGGGAGGAACTTCACCCCTCCACTTT. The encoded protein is CASSRQGGTSPLHF.

CDR3 loop: CASTQGAQNTEAFF. The CDR3 DNA sequence: TGTGCCAGCACCCAAGGGGCCCAGAACACTGAAGCTTTCTTT. The V call is TRBV6-2 or TRBV6-3, the J call TRBJ1-1, with D tentatively TRBD1 (5 bases). Germline V lookup: CDR1 MNHEY, CDR2 SVGEGT. Trimming took off 7 bases at V and 1 base at J, with 13 bases between the two ends. CDR3 length: 14 residues.

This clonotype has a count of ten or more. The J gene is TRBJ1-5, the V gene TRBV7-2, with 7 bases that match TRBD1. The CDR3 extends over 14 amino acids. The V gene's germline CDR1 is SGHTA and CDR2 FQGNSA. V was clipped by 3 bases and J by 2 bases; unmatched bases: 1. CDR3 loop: CASSFQGGNQPQHF. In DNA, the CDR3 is TGTGCCAGCAGCTTCCAGGGGGGCAATCAGCCCCAGCATTTT. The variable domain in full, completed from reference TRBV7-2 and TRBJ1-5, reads GAGVSQSPSNKVTEKGKDVELRCDPISGHTALYWYRQSLGQGLEFLIYFQGNSAPDKSGLPSDRFSAERTGGSVSTLTIQRTQQEDSAVYLCASSFQGGNQPQHFGDGTRLSIL.

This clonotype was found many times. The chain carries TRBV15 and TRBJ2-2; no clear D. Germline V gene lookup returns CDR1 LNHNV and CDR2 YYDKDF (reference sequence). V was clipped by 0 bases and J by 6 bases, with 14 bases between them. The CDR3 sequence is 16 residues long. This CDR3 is CATSRDPRTGSGELFF. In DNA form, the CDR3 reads TGTGCCACCAGCAGAGATCCCCGTACTGGGTCCGGGGAGCTGTTTTTT.

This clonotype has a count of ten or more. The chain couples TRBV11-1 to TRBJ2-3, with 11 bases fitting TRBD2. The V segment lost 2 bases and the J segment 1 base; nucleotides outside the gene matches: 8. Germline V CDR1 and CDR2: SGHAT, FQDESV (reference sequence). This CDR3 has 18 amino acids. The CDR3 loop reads CASSLPPRLAGRTDTQYF. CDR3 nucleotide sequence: TGTGCCAGCAGCTTACCCCCCCGACTAGCGGGGCGCACAGATACGCAGTATTTT. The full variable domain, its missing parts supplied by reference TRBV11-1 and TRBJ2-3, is EAEVAQSPRYKITEKSQAVAFWCDPISGHATLYWYRQILGQGPELLVQFQDESVVDDSQLPKDRFSAERLKGVDSTLKIQPAELGDSAMYLCASSLPPRLAGRTDTQYFGPGTRLTVL.

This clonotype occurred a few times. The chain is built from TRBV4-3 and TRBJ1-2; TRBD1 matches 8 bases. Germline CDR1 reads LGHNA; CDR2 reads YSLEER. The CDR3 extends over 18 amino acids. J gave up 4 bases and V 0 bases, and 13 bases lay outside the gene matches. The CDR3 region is CASSQEPPMGQAIYGYTF. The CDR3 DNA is TGCGCCAGCAGCCAAGAACCGCCTATGGGACAGGCAATCTATGGCTACACCTTC.

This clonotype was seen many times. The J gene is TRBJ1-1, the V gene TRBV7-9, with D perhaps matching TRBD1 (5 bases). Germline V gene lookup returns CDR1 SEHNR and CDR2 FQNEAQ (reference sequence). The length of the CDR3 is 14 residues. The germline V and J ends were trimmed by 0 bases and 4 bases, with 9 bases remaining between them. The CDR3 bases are TGTGCCAGCAGCTTAGCGGGGGTCGGCACTGAAGCTTTCTTT. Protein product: CASSLAGVGTEAFF.

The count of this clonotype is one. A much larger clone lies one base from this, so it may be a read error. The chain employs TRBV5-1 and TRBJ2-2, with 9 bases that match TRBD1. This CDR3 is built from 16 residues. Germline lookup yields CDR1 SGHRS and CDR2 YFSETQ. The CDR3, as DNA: TGCGCCAGCAGCTTACGGACAGGGGCGAACACCGTGGAGCTGTTTTTT. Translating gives CASSLRTGANTVELFF.

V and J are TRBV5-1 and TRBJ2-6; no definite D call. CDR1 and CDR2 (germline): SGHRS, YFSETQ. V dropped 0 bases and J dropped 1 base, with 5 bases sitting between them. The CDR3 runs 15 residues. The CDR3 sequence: CASSLGPSGANVLTF. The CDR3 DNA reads TGCGCCAGCAGCTTGGGGCCTTCTGGGGCCAACGTCCTGACTTTC.

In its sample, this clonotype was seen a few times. This chain's CDR3 is CASSLFPGRSSYNEQFF. In DNA, the CDR3 is TGTGCCAGCAGTTTATTTCCAGGCCGAAGCTCCTACAATGAGCAGTTCTTC. The V call is TRBV28, the J call TRBJ2-1, with no clear D. The germline CDR1 and CDR2 sequences are MDHEN and SYDVKM. Between the trimmed V and J ends, which lost 1 base and 0 bases, there was a span of 13 bases. The CDR3 sequence is 17 residues long.

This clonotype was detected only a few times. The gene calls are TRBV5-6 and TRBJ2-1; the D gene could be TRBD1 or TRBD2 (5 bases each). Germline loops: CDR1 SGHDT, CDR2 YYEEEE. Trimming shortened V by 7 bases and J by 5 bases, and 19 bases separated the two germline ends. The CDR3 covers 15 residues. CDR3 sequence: CASLAVGAADNEQFF. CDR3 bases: TGTGCCAGCCTGGCAGTCGGGGCGGCGGACAATGAGCAGTTCTTC.

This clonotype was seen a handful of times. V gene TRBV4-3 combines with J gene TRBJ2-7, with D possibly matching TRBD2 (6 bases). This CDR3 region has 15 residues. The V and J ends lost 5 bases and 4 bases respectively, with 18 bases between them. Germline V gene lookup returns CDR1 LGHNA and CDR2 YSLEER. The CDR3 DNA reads TGCGCCAGCAGCGGATACCGGGACTTACCGTACGAGCAGTACTTC. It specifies CASSGYRDLPYEQYF.

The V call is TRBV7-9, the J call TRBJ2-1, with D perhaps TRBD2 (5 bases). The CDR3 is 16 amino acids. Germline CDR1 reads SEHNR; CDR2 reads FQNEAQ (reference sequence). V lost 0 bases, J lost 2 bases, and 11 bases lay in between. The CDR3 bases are TGTGCCAGCAGCTTAGCCGGACTGGGGACCTACAATGAGCAGTTCTTC. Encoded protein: CASSLAGLGTYNEQFF.

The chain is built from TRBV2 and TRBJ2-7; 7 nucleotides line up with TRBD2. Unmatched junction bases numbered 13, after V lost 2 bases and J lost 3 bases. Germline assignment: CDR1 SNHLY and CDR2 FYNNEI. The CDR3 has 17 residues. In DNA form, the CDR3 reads TGTGCCAGCAGTGAAAGGCGGCGGGAGATATATTTCTACGAGCAGTACTTC. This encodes CASSERRREIYFYEQYF.

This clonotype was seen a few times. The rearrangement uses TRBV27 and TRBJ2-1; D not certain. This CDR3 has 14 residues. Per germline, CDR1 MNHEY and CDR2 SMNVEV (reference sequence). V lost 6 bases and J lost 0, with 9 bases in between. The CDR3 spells CASRLLSSYNEQFF. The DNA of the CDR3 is TGTGCCAGCAGGCTACTAAGCTCCTACAATGAGCAGTTCTTC.